The rows below give T cell receptor beta chains drawn from one sample of a study of T cell responses to AZD1222 COVID-19 vaccine. The table came from immunoSEQ multiplex PCR; TCRdb's copy has only in-frame clones and leaves some out. This table has some 99,000 clones, 88% appearing once. Material: peripheral blood, obtained on day 0 of MenACWY control vaccination. These receptors all come from an adult in good health. CDR3s leave out the opening cysteine and the closing phenylalanine or tryptophan. D genes are given only for firm matches.

>TRBJ1-1|.|TRBV2
ASSRRQNTEAF
>TRBJ2-1|TRBD2|TRBV9
ASSITSSGEQF
>TRBJ2-3|.|TRBV2
ASSESGGLDTQY
>TRBJ1-2|.|TRBV6-5
ASISGYPNYGYT
>TRBJ2-5|.|TRBV18
ASSLGTSGAQY
>TRBJ1-1|.|TRBV5-4
ASSLGMTGGTEAF
>TRBJ2-2|TRBD2|TRBV4-1
ASSLSGLAGVEELF
>TRBJ2-7|.|TRBV4-2
ASSQDLAVTYEQY
>TRBJ1-1|.|TRBV30
AWKRGMNTEAF
>TRBJ2-1|TRBD2|TRBV5-1
ASSWTAFGSGSYNEQF
>TRBJ1-1|.|TRBV7-9
ASSLLGNTEAF
>TRBJ1-2|.|TRBV5-1
ASSLDSRSVDGYT
>TRBJ2-2|.|TRBV10-3
AISESTGGTGELF
>TRBJ2-7|TRBD1|TRBV7-2
ASSLRWDSSYEQY
>TRBJ1-3|.|TRBV12-3/TRBV12-4
ASSLGEAFIY